This T cell receptor beta chain is from a study of OX40 agonist ivuxolimab in advanced cancers. With regard to the full study: Ivuxolimab was a fully human IgG2 agonistic monoclonal antibody targeting the costimulatory receptor OX40 (CD134). Intravenous ivuxolimab was administered to patients every 2 weeks at six dose levels: 0.01, 0.1, 0.3, 1.5, 3 and 10 mg/kg. Of the 50 to 55 patients in dose escalation, about 19 had hepatocellular carcinoma, some 15 had melanoma, 9 had renal cell carcinoma and 9 had head and neck cancer. A male proportion of roughly 80% and a mean age of around 60 years, ranging from about 23 to 90, were recorded for the dose-escalation cohort. Patients were allowed to have had prior anti-PD-1, anti-PD-L1 or anti-CTLA-4 therapy, and approximately 40% of the dose-escalation patients had previously received checkpoint inhibitors. Partial responses occurred in three dose-escalation patients, of whom one had hepatocellular carcinoma and two had cutaneous melanoma. The point of sequencing TCRbeta in the periphery was to test whether ivuxolimab changed TCR sequence diversity and drove clonal T-cell expansion. The paper describes the monotherapy dose-escalation part (N ≈ 49 patients) of the phase I trial of ivuxolimab. The investigation overall reported the following: On average, CD8+ T cells showed more expanded clones than CD4+ T cells after ivuxolimab. Low levels of normalized T-cell clonal expansion were also seen in some patients who did not respond. At doses of 0.1 to 3.0 mg/kg, clonal expansion of both CD4+ and CD8+ blood T cells was observed from baseline to week 6. In partial responders in the 0.1-3.0 mg/kg groups, normalized peripheral clonal expansion was found to be among the lowest, especially among CD8+ T cells. Which antigens the clonally expanded peripheral T cells were specific for was not determined.

According to the germline V gene (reference sequence), CDR1 reads MNHEY and CDR2 reads SMNVEV. V loses 5 bases of germline sequence and J loses 0 bases, and the interval between the two ends is 14 bases. Spanning cysteine to phenylalanine, the CDR3 consists of 15 amino acids. The kept DNA is CDR3 alone, 45 bases in frame from the first base. Patients with autoimmune disease history or receiving systemic immunosuppression were excluded from the trial. Peripheral blood for TCR sequencing was drawn from every dose cohort at baseline, at cycle 4 day 1 and at cycle 7 day 1. The samples were taken from a phase I, first-in-human, multicenter, open-label dose-escalation trial of ivuxolimab. Adults with locally advanced or metastatic melanoma, renal cell carcinoma, hepatocellular carcinoma or head and neck squamous cell carcinoma were enrolled in the trial. Before TCR sequencing, CD4+ T cells and CD8+ T cells from peripheral blood were sorted into separate populations.

As concerns this clone: This clone's antigen is unknown. No clone much larger than this one lies a single base away; base qualities are absent.

Genomic DNA was extracted from sorted cells for sequencing of the TCRbeta CDR3 region. TCRbeta CDR3 regions were sequenced using the immunoSEQ Assay. TCRdb took over this immuneACCESS table, retaining in-frame rearrangements with V and J assigned. Such tables are incomplete; in checked studies, under half of the missing clones stem from an unresolved V gene, and the remainder is unexplained. A total of tens of thousands of clones appear in this sample, approximately 81% of them only once. Approximately 1.4% of the sample comes from the top ten. The input for sequencing was CD4+ or CD8+ T cells sorted from blood, taken in a trial of the OX40 agonist ivuxolimab. The rearranged chain carries TRBV27 and TRBJ2-7; TRBD1 is a weak D gene call, 6 bases matching. This receptor was obtained from an adult with an advanced solid tumor such as melanoma, head and neck, liver or kidney cancer. For the CDR3, the sequence is CASSPPGASSYEQYF. The DNA sequence is as follows: TGTGCCAGCAGTCCCCCAGGGGCAAGCTCCTACGAGCAGTACTTC.